This passage covers 16 T cell receptor beta chains from one sample sequenced in a study of CD8+CD57+ T cells in acquired aplastic anemia. Sequencing was done on patients that had shown CD8+CD57+ cell expansion by flow cytometry. Researchers used genomic DNA as the template to profile TCR beta VDJ and CDR3. TCRdb ran MiXCR on the reads and lists one entry per CDR3 protein. The sample contains more than 200,000 distinct CDR3 sequences, roughly 50% of which appear only once. The specimen was sorted CD4+, CD8+, or CD8+CD57+ T cells (not recorded which) from PBMCs. These receptors originate from a human donor with aplastic anemia.

J is TRBJ2-2 and V is TRBV9; TRBD1 matches at 11 bases. The CDR3 spans 14 residues. The V gene's germline CDR1 is SGDLS and CDR2 YYNGEE. V lost 7 bases to trimming and J lost 4 bases; unmatched junction nucleotides: 3. The DNA of the CDR3 is TGTGCCAGCGGGGGGACAGGGGGCACCGGGGAGCTGTTTTTT. It specifies CASGGTGGTGELFF.

The V gene is TRBV7-2, the J gene TRBJ1-1; D is perhaps TRBD1 (6 bases). CDR1 is SGHTA and CDR2 is FQGNSA in the germline V gene. The CDR3 loop spans 13 amino acids. Between the trimmed V and J ends, which lost 1 base and 10 bases, there was a span of 13 bases. CDR3 region: CASSLGERRGAFF. Written as DNA, the CDR3 is TGTGCCAGCAGCTTAGGGGAGCGCAGGGGAGCTTTCTTT.

This clonotype has a count of ten or more. The chain couples TRBV10-3 to TRBJ2-3, with 7 positions matching TRBD2. The CDR3 sequence is 14 residues long. Germline lookup yields CDR1 ENHRY and CDR2 SYGVKD. J lost 4 bases, V lost 6 bases, and 7 bases had no gene match. The CDR3 spells CAIRTSANADTQYF. The CDR3, as DNA: TGTGCCATCAGAACTAGCGCGAACGCAGATACGCAGTATTTT.

This clonotype was counted many times. This chain joins TRBV20-1 and TRBJ1-2, with D tentatively TRBD1 (5 bases). Germline lookup yields CDR1 DFQATT and CDR2 SNEGSKA (reference sequence). The CDR3 extends over 13 amino acids. The V end lost 4 bases, the J end lost 4 bases, and 13 bases lay between the germline ends. The CDR3 region has the DNA TGCAGTGCTACTGGTGAAGGGGCCTATGGCTACACCTTC. It translates to CSATGEGAYGYTF.

The chain employs TRBV3-1 and TRBJ1-3; D perhaps matches TRBD1 (6 bases). Germline assignment: CDR1 LGHDT and CDR2 YNNKEL (reference sequence). V shed 4 bases and J shed 7 bases, with 11 bases lying between them. The CDR3 is 13 residues long. The chain's CDR3 is CASSLGQPNTIYF. The CDR3 DNA sequence: TGTGCCAGCAGCCTCGGACAGCCGAACACCATATATTTT.

This clonotype was counted once. This chain connects TRBV7-9 to TRBJ1-2; D unresolved. Trimming stripped 5 bases from V and 8 bases from J, with 12 bases between. From germline, CDR1 is SEHNR and CDR2 FQNEAQ (reference sequence). This CDR3 spans 12 amino acids. In nucleotides, the CDR3 is TGTGCCAGCAGCCTATCCCCCAGAGGCTACACCTTC. The encoded protein is CASSLSPRGYTF. Full variable domain (remainder filled in from reference TRBV7-9 and TRBJ1-2): DTGVSQNPRHKITKRGQNVTFRCDPISEHNRLYWYRQTLGQGPEFLTYFQNEAQLEKSRLLSDRFSAERPKGSFSTLEIQRTEQGDSAMYLCASSLSPRGYTFGSGTRLTVV.

The chain couples TRBV5-1 to TRBJ2-7; D may be TRBD1 (6 bases). Germline V gene data show CDR1 as SGHRS and CDR2 as YFSETQ. V gave up 2 bases and J gave up 3 bases, with 9 bases separating them. The CDR3 totals 13 residues. As DNA, the CDR3 is TGCGCCAGCAGCTTCGGACAGATCTACGAGCAGTACTTC. Translation: CASSFGQIYEQYF. Drawing the rest from reference TRBV5-1 and TRBJ2-7, the complete variable domain is KAGVTQTPRYLIKTRGQQVTLSCSPISGHRSVSWYQQTPGQGLQFLFEYFSETQRNKGNFPGRFSGRQFSNSRSEMNVSTLELGDSALYLCASSFGQIYEQYFGPGTRLTVT.

The chain couples TRBV11-2 to TRBJ1-1; D is undetermined. The V end lost 1 base, the J end lost 7 bases, and 10 bases lay between the germline ends. CDR1 SGHAT and CDR2 FQNNGV come from the germline V gene. CDR3 length: 13 amino acids. DNA for the CDR3: TGTGCCAGCAGCTTAGCCCGGAGGGATGAAGCTTTCTTT. As protein: CASSLARRDEAFF.

The chain employs TRBV7-2 and TRBJ2-7; 8 bases fit TRBD1. V lost 5 bases and J lost 3; bases outside the gene matches: 6. This CDR3 has 14 amino acids. Germline V lookup: CDR1 SGHTA, CDR2 FQGNSA. This CDR3 reads CASSLRTGIYEQYF. In nucleotides, the CDR3 is TGTGCCAGCAGCCTACGGACAGGGATCTACGAGCAGTACTTC.

This clonotype was seen a single time. The J gene is TRBJ2-2, the V gene TRBV5-4; D is unclear. The germline V gene encodes CDR1 SGHNT and CDR2 YYREEE (reference sequence). The germline V and J ends were trimmed by 1 base and 7 bases, with 2 bases remaining between them. CDR3 length: 11 residues. This CDR3 reads CASSLFGELFF. DNA for the CDR3: TGTGCCAGCAGCTTGTTCGGGGAGCTGTTTTTT. Looking up the rest from reference TRBV5-4 and TRBJ2-2 gives the full variable domain: ETGVTQSPTHLIKTRGQQVTLRCSSQSGHNTVSWYQQALGQGPQFIFQYYREEENGRGNFPPRFSGLQFPNYSSELNVNALELDDSALYLCASSLFGELFFGEGSRLTVL.

For this clonotype: A much larger clone differs from this one at a single base, so this may be a read error. The chain employs TRBV19 and TRBJ1-1; D is unclear. The germline V gene has CDR1 LNHDA and CDR2 SQIVND (reference sequence). The CDR3 covers 15 residues. The CDR3 bases are TGTGCCAGTAGTATAACGGGTATATCGAACACTGGAGCTTTCTTT. Translation gives CASSITGISNTGAFF.

This clonotype was picked up many times. The chain couples TRBV12-3 or TRBV12-4 to TRBJ1-3; TRBD1 matches at 8 bases. The CDR3 covers 16 residues. V shed 5 bases, J shed 4 bases, and the junction held 10 bases outside the gene matches. The CDR3 DNA follows: TGTGCCAGCAGTCCCGGGATCGGACAGGGAGGAAACACCATATATTTT. Encoded protein: CASSPGIGQGGNTIYF.

This chain uses TRBV6-5 with TRBJ1-5, with D tentatively TRBD1 (5 bases). V was shortened by 9 bases and J by 0 bases, with 12 bases between the two germline ends. The germline CDR1 and CDR2 sequences are MNHEY and SVGAGI. This CDR3 is built from 14 residues. In nucleotides, the CDR3 is TGTGCCAGTACCGGGACCCATAGCAATCAGCCCCAGCATTTT. This translates into CASTGTHSNQPQHF.

The V and J genes are TRBV7-9 and TRBJ1-4; maybe TRBD1 (5 bases). The germline V and J ends were trimmed by 6 bases and 7 bases, with 12 bases remaining between them. The CDR3 spans 13 residues. Per the germline V gene, CDR1 is SEHNR and CDR2 is FQNEAQ (reference sequence). The CDR3 nucleotides read TGTGCCAGCAGTCTAGGGGCGCTTGAAAAACTGTTTTTT. Encoded protein: CASSLGALEKLFF.

This chain uses TRBV19 with TRBJ1-1, with D possibly matching TRBD1 (5 bases). Per germline, CDR1 LNHDA and CDR2 SQIVND (reference sequence). This CDR3 comprises 14 residues. The V end was cut by 9 bases, the J end by 4 bases, with 18 bases between. The CDR3 nucleotides are TGTGCCAGCAGCCCACTAGCGGGGGGCACTGAAGCTTTCTTT. Amino acids: CASSPLAGGTEAFF.

This chain connects TRBV2 to TRBJ2-3; 9 bases align to TRBD1. The CDR3 extends over 14 amino acids. CDR1 is SNHLY and CDR2 is FYNNEI in the germline V gene. With V trimmed by 11 bases and J by 2 bases, 8 bases remained unmatched. As DNA, the CDR3 is TGTGCCGGACCCGGGACAGGGAACACAGATACGCAGTATTTT. Amino acids: CAGPGTGNTDTQYF.